What follows describes a single TCR beta chain. This specimen belongs to a study of blood T cell repertoires in COVID-19. As for the study in general: T cells, B-cell-depleted T cells, or PBMCs supplied cDNA or gDNA.

Authors' processing steps: Cell counts per sample came from amplifying reference gene primers. Sequencing used immunoSEQ multiplex PCR; TCRdb keeps in-frame clones, though not all of them. V, J and clone size are taken as reported in that table, and D and trimming were inferred from the DNA itself. The sample includes some 150,000 clones, around 86% of them seen just once. CDR3 length equals 15 residues. CDR1 is SNHLY and CDR2 is FYNNEI in the germline V gene. V was clipped by 3 bases and J by 3 bases; unmatched bases: 4. Input material: peripheral blood. The V and J genes are TRBV2 and TRBJ2-2; 7 bases fit TRBD2. The receptor was isolated from a human donor in a cohort sampled during active COVID-19. In DNA, the CDR3 is TGTGCCAGCAGTGAGCTAGCGGCATACACCGGGGAGCTGTTTTTT. This sequence encodes CASSELAAYTGELFF. The full variable domain, its missing parts supplied by reference TRBV2 and TRBJ2-2, is EPEVTQTPSHQVTQMGQEVILRCVPISNHLYFYWYRQILGQKVEFLVSFYNNEISEKSEIFDDQFSVERPDGSNFTLKIRSTKLEDSAMYFCASSELAAYTGELFFGEGSRLTVL.